This TCR beta chain was observed in a study of blood T cell repertoires in COVID-19. Some clones are missing from TCRdb's copy, which holds only in-frame ones; the method was immunoSEQ multiplex PCR. This sample has around 400,000 clones, with approximately 93% found just once. CDR3 size: 16 residues. CDR1 is KGHDR, CDR2 SFDVKD, per germline. With 2 bases removed from V and 3 bases from J, the gap between germline ends came to 14 bases. Cohort assignment relied on participant-reported clinical history. During the 2 weeks before they entered the study, exposed participants had met someone with a PCR-confirmed or clinician-diagnosed COVID-19 case.

The chain joins TRBV24-1 to TRBJ2-3, with TRBD1 as a possible D gene (6 bases). Sequenced input: PBMCs or T cells enriched from blood (not recorded which). The TCR was taken from a woman in her forties who had been exposed to COVID-19. The CDR3 DNA is TGTGCCACCAGTGATTCGAGTAGGGGGATAACAGATACGCAGTATTTT. Translating gives CATSDSSRGITDTQYF.